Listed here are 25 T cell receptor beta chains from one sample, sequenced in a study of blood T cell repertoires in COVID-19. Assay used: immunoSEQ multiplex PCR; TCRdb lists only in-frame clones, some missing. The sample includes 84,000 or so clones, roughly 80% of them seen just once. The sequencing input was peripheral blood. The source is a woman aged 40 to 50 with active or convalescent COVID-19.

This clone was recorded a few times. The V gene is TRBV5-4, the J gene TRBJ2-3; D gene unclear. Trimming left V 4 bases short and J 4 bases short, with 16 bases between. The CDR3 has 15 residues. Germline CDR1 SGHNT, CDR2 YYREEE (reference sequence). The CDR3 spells CASSPTVLDADTQYF. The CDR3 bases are TGTGCCAGCAGCCCTACGGTCCTAGACGCAGATACGCAGTATTTT. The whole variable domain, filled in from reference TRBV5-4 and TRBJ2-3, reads ETGVTQSPTHLIKTRGQQVTLRCSSQSGHNTVSWYQQALGQGPQFIFQYYREEENGRGNFPPRFSGLQFPNYSSELNVNALELDDSALYLCASSPTVLDADTQYFGPGTRLTVL.

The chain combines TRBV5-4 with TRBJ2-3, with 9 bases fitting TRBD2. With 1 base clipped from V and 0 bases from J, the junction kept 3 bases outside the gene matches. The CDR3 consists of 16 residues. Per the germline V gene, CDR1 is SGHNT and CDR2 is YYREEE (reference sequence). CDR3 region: CASSLWGLASTDTQYF. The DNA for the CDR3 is TGTGCCAGCAGCTTGTGGGGACTAGCTAGCACAGATACGCAGTATTTT.

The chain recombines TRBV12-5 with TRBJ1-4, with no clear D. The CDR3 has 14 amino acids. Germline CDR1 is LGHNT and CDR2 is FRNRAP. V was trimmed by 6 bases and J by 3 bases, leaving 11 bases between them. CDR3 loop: CASGTERSNEKLFF. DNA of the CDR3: TGTGCTAGTGGCACGGAGCGATCTAATGAAAAACTGTTTTTT.

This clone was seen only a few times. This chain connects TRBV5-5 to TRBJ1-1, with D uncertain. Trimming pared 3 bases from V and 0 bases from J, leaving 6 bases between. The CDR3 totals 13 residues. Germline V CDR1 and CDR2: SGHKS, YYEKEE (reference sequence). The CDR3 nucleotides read TGTGCCAGCAGCTCCGTATTGAACACTGAAGCTTTCTTT. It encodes CASSSVLNTEAFF. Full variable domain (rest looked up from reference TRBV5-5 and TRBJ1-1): DAGVTQSPTHLIKTRGQQVTLRCSPISGHKSVSWYQQVLGQGPQFIFQYYEKEERGRGNFPDRFSARQFPNYSSELNVNALLLGDSALYLCASSSVLNTEAFFGQGTRLTVV.

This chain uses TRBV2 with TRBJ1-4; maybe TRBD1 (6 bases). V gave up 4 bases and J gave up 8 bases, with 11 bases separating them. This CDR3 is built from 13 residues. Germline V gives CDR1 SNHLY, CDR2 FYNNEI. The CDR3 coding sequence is TGTGCCAGCAGTGTTTGGGGGCTCGAAAAACTGTTTTTT. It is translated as CASSVWGLEKLFF. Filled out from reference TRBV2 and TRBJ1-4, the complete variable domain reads EPEVTQTPSHQVTQMGQEVILRCVPISNHLYFYWYRQILGQKVEFLVSFYNNEISEKSEIFDDQFSVERPDGSNFTLKIRSTKLEDSAMYFCASSVWGLEKLFFGSGTQLSVL.

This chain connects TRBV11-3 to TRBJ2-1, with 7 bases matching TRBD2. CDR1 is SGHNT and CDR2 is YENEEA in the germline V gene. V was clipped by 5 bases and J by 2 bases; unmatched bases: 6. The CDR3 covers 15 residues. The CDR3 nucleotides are TGTGCCAGCAGCCCCAGGGAGGGTACCTACAATGAGCAGTTCTTC. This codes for CASSPREGTYNEQFF. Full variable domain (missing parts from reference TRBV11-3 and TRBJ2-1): EAGVVQSPRYKIIEKKQPVAFWCNPISGHNTLYWYLQNLGQGPELLIRYENEEAVDDSQLPKDRFSAERLKGVDSTLKIQPAELGDSAVYLCASSPREGTYNEQFFGPGTRLTVL.

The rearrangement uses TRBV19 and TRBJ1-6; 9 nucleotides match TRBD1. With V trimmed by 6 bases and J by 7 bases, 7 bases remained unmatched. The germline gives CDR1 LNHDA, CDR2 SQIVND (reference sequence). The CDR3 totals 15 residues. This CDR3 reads CASSMGQGRNSPLHF. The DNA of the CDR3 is TGTGCCAGTAGCATGGGACAGGGTCGAAATTCACCCCTCCACTTT. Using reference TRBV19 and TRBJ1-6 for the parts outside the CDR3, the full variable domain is DGGITQSPKYLFRKEGQNVTLSCEQNLNHDAMYWYRQDPGQGLRLIYYSQIVNDFQKGDIAEGYSVSREKKESFPLTVTSAQKNPTAFYLCASSMGQGRNSPLHFGNGTRLTVT.

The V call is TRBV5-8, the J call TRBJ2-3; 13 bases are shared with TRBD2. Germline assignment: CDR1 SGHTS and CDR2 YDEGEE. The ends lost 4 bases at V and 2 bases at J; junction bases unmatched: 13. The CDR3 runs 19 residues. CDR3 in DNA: TGTGCCAGCAGCCCCCCTCTCACGGGACTAGCGGGGTTCACAGATACGCAGTATTTT. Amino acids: CASSPPLTGLAGFTDTQYF.

The CDR3 reads CASSLSRRGRRDEQFF. The CDR3 DNA sequence: TGTGCCAGCAGTCTATCCCGCAGGGGGCGCAGGGATGAGCAGTTCTTC. The V and J genes are TRBV28 and TRBJ2-1; 8 bases are shared with TRBD1. The germline gives CDR1 MDHEN, CDR2 SYDVKM. This CDR3 spans 16 amino acids. The J segment lost 8 bases and the V segment lost 5 bases, leaving 14 bases of the junction unmatched.

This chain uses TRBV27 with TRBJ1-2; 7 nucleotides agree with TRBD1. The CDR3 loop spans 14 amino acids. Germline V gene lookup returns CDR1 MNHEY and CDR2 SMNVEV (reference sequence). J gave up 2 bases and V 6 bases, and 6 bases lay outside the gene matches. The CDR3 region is CASSRQGRNYGYTF. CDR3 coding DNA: TGTGCCAGCAGCAGACAGGGCAGGAACTATGGCTACACCTTC.

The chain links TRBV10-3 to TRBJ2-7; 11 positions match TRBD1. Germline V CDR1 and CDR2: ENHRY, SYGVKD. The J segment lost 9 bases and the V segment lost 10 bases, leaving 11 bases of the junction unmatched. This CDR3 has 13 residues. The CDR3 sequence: CATNGQGALVQYF. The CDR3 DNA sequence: TGTGCCACCAATGGACAGGGGGCGCTTGTGCAGTACTTC.

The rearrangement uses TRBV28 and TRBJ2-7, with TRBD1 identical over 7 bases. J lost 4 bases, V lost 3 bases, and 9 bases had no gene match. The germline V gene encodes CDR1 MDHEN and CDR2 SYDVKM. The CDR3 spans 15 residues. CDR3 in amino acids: CASSLIQGTLYEQYF. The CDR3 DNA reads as TGTGCCAGCAGTTTGATACAGGGGACCCTTTACGAGCAGTACTTC.

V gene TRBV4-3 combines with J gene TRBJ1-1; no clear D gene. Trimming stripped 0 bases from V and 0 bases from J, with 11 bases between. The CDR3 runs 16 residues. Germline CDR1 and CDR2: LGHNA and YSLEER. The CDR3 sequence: CASSQDWEGLNTEAFF. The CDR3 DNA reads TGCGCCAGCAGCCAAGATTGGGAGGGTCTGAACACTGAAGCTTTCTTT.

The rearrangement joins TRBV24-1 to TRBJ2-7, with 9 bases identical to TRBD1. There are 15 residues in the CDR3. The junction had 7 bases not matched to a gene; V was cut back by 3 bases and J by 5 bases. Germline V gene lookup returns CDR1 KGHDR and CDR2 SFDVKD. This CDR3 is CATSDTRTGAHEQYF. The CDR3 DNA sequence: TGTGCCACCAGTGATACCCGGACAGGGGCTCACGAGCAGTACTTC.

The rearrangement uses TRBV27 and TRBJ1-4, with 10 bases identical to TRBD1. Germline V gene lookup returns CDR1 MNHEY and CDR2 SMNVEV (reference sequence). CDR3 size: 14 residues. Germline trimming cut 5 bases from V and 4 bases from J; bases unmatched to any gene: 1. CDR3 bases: TGTGCCAGCAGTGGACAGGGGGGTAATGAAAAACTGTTTTTT. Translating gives CASSGQGGNEKLFF.

DNA for the CDR3: TGCGCCAGCAGTGAGTCCGCGGCGGTTACCTCCTACGAGCAGTACTTC. Translating gives CASSESAAVTSYEQYF. V and J are TRBV10-1 and TRBJ2-7; no reliable D call. The V and J ends lost 0 bases and 0 bases respectively, with 12 bases between them. The CDR3 loop spans 16 amino acids. Germline CDR1 reads WNHNN; CDR2 reads SYGVQD (reference sequence).

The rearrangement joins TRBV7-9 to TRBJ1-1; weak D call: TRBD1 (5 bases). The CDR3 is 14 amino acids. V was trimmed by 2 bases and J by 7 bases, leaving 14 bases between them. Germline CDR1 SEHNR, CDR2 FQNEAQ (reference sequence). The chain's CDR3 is CASSLWGGTNEAFF. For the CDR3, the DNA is TGTGCCAGCAGCTTATGGGGCGGCACAAATGAAGCTTTCTTT. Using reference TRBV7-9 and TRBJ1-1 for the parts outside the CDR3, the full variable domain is DTGVSQNPRHKITKRGQNVTFRCDPISEHNRLYWYRQTLGQGPEFLTYFQNEAQLEKSRLLSDRFSAERPKGSFSTLEIQRTEQGDSAMYLCASSLWGGTNEAFFGQGTRLTVV.

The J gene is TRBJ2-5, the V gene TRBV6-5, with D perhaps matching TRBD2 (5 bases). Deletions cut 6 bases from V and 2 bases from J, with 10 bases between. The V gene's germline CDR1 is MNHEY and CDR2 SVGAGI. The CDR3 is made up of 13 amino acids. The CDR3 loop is CASRLEGQETQYF. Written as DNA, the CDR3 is TGTGCCAGCAGGCTAGAGGGACAAGAGACCCAGTACTTC.

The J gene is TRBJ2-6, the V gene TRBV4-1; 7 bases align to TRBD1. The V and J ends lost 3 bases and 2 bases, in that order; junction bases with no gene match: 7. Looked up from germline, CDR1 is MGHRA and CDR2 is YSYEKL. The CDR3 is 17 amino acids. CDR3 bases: TGCGCCAGCAGCCAGGTAACAGGGGCCGCTGGGGCCAACGTCCTGACTTTC. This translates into CASSQVTGAAGANVLTF.

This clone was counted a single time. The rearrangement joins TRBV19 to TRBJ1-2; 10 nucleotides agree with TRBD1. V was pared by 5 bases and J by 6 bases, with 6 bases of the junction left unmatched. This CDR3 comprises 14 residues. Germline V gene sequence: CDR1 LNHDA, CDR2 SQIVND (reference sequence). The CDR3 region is CASSVPGTGDGYTF. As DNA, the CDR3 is TGTGCCAGTAGTGTTCCCGGGACAGGGGATGGCTACACCTTC.

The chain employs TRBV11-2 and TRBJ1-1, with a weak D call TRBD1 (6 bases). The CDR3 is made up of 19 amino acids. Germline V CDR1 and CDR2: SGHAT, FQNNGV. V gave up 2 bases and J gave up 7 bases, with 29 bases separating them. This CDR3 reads CASSLTHNSPGHLPYEAFF. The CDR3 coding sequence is TGTGCCAGCAGCTTAACGCACAATTCCCCGGGACATCTTCCTTATGAAGCTTTCTTT.

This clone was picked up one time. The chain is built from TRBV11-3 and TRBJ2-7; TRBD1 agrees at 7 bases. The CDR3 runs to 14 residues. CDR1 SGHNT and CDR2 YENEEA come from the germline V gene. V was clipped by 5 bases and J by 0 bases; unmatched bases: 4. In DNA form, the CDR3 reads TGTGCCAGCAGCCGACAGGGCAGCTCCTACGAGCAGTACTTC. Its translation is CASSRQGSSYEQYF.

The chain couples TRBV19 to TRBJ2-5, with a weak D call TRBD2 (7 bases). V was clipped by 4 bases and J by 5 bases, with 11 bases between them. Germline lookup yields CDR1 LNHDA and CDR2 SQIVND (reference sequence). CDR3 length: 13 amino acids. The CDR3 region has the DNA TGTGCCAGTAGTAAACAGGGAGGGGAGACCCAGTACTTC. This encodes CASSKQGGETQYF.

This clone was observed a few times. CDR3: CASTSTSGIQETQYF. The CDR3 DNA follows: TGTGCCAGCACCTCGACTAGCGGGATCCAAGAGACCCAGTACTTC. The chain links TRBV6-5 to TRBJ2-5; 11 bases map to TRBD2. The CDR3 is 15 amino acids. J gave up 1 base and V 7 bases, and 5 bases lay outside the gene matches. CDR1 is MNHEY, CDR2 SVGAGI, per germline.

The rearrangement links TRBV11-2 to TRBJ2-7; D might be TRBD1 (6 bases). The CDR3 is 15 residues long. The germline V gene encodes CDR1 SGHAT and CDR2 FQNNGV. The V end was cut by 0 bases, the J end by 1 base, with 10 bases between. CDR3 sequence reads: CASSLDWGQSYEQYF. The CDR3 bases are TGTGCCAGCAGCTTAGATTGGGGACAATCCTACGAGCAGTACTTC.